Listed here are 27 T cell receptor beta chains from one sample, sequenced in a study of long-term antiretroviral therapy in people with HIV. A v3.0 immunoSEQ assay was performed at survey level. Generated by immunoSEQ multiplex PCR, the TCRdb table keeps only in-frame clones and is missing some. Among fewer than 30,000 clones listed, approximately 83% were seen once. The source material was unsorted PBMCs, sampled 2.7 to 2.8 years after starting antiretroviral therapy. The receptor source for this set is a young man with HIV.

V usage is TRBV9 and J usage is TRBJ1-1; 7 bases map to TRBD1. The CDR3 is made up of 13 amino acids. V shed 0 bases and J 6 bases; nucleotides not matched to a gene: 2. Germline V gene data show CDR1 as SGDLS and CDR2 as YYNGEE. The CDR3 sequence is CASSVVTGAEAFF. The CDR3 DNA reads TGTGCCAGCAGCGTAGTCACAGGGGCTGAAGCTTTCTTT.

V is TRBV19 and J is TRBJ2-7, with 8 bases aligning to TRBD1. Trimming cost V 2 bases and J 5 bases; bases outside gene matches: 2. CDR3 length: 13 residues. CDR1 LNHDA and CDR2 SQIVND come from the germline V gene (reference sequence). This CDR3 is CASSIQGANEQYF. Written as DNA, the CDR3 is TGTGCCAGTAGTATACAGGGGGCGAACGAGCAGTACTTC.

V usage is TRBV19 and J usage is TRBJ1-5, with 8 bases fitting TRBD1. The CDR3 spans 14 residues. With V trimmed by 5 bases and J by 4 bases, 4 bases remained unmatched. The germline CDR1 and CDR2 sequences are LNHDA and SQIVND (reference sequence). Here the CDR3 DNA reads TGTGCCAGTAGTTCCGGGACAGGAAATCAGCCCCAGCATTTT. This encodes CASSSGTGNQPQHF. The variable domain in full, with the rest retrieved from reference TRBV19 and TRBJ1-5, is DGGITQSPKYLFRKEGQNVTLSCEQNLNHDAMYWYRQDPGQGLRLIYYSQIVNDFQKGDIAEGYSVSREKKESFPLTVTSAQKNPTAFYLCASSSGTGNQPQHFGDGTRLSIL.

The chain links TRBV14 to TRBJ2-7; 8 bases line up with TRBD1. The V and J ends lost 0 bases and 4 bases, in that order; junction bases with no gene match: 14. Per the germline V gene, CDR1 is SGHDN and CDR2 is FVKESK. The CDR3 length is 18 residues. The CDR3, as DNA: TGTGCCAGCAGCCAAGATCGGAGGACAGGGTGGAACGTTTACGAGCAGTACTTC. It is translated as CASSQDRRTGWNVYEQYF.

The CDR3 protein is CAISETVTYGYTF. Here the CDR3 DNA reads TGTGCCATCAGCGAGACAGTAACCTATGGCTACACCTTC. The chain employs TRBV10-3 and TRBJ1-2, with D tentatively TRBD1 (5 bases). There are 13 residues in the CDR3. V was clipped by 6 bases and J by 4 bases, with 12 bases between them. Per the germline V gene, CDR1 is ENHRY and CDR2 is SYGVKD.

The rearrangement links TRBV11-2 to TRBJ2-3; D gene ambiguous. The CDR3 totals 12 residues. Germline lookup yields CDR1 SGHAT and CDR2 FQNNGV. The V and J ends lost 6 bases and 0 bases respectively, with 4 bases between them. CDR3 sequence (DNA): TGTGCCAGCAGTCTTAGCACAGATACGCAGTATTTT. Its translation is CASSLSTDTQYF.

V gene TRBV28 combines with J gene TRBJ1-1; a weak D match, TRBD1 (6 bases). CDR3 length: 15 residues. V lost 5 bases, J lost 0 bases, and 13 bases lay in between. Germline V CDR1 and CDR2: MDHEN, SYDVKM. The CDR3 loop reads CASSAPGTLNTEAFF. As DNA, the CDR3 is TGTGCCAGCAGTGCCCCCGGGACACTGAACACTGAAGCTTTCTTT.

This clone showed up just a few times. V and J are TRBV5-1 and TRBJ2-1; maybe TRBD1 (5 bases). Germline CDR1 and CDR2: SGHRS and YFSETQ. Trimming removed 2 bases from V and 14 bases from J, with 11 bases in between. The CDR3 consists of 11 residues. CDR3 in amino acids: CASSFGQKEFF. The CDR3 DNA follows: TGCGCCAGCAGCTTCGGACAAAAGGAGTTCTTC.

The chain combines TRBV19 with TRBJ2-7; D is possibly TRBD1 (6 bases). The CDR3 contains 12 residues. V lost 4 bases to trimming and J lost 3 bases, with 7 bases between them. Germline V gives CDR1 LNHDA, CDR2 SQIVND (reference sequence). CDR3 residues: CASSNRDYEQYF. In DNA, the CDR3 is TGTGCCAGTAGTAACAGGGACTACGAGCAGTACTTC.

The chain is built from TRBV30 and TRBJ1-1, with a possible D match to TRBD1 (5 bases). CDR1 and CDR2 (germline): GTSNPN, SVGIG (reference sequence). Between the trimmed V and J ends, which lost 8 bases and 5 bases, there was a span of 15 bases. The CDR3 is 12 residues long. The CDR3 loop is CAQGGGGTEAFF. Here the CDR3 DNA reads TGTGCCCAGGGCGGGGGGGGGACTGAAGCTTTCTTT.

This rearrangement joins TRBV19 to TRBJ1-2, with D unclear. From germline, CDR1 is LNHDA and CDR2 SQIVND (reference sequence). V was trimmed by 7 bases and J by 8 bases, leaving 11 bases between them. CDR3 length: 11 residues. DNA for the CDR3: TGTGCCAGTACCATGGGGAGGGGCTACACCTTC. Translation gives CASTMGRGYTF.

The chain links TRBV7-2 to TRBJ2-7; 11 nucleotides line up with TRBD2. CDR3 length: 15 amino acids. V lost 4 bases, J lost 0 bases, and 2 bases stayed unmatched. Germline CDR1 and CDR2: SGHTA and FQGNSA. This chain's CDR3 is CASSSLAGDSYEQYF. The CDR3 DNA reads TGTGCCAGCAGCTCACTAGCGGGAGACTCCTACGAGCAGTACTTC. The full variable domain, its missing parts supplied by reference TRBV7-2 and TRBJ2-7, is GAGVSQSPSNKVTEKGKDVELRCDPISGHTALYWYRQSLGQGLEFLIYFQGNSAPDKSGLPSDRFSAERTGGSVSTLTIQRTQQEDSAVYLCASSSLAGDSYEQYFGPGTRLTVT.

The table lists this clone with a few counts. The chain carries TRBV7-9 and TRBJ2-2, with TRBD1 matching over 7 bases. The ends lost 4 bases at V and 10 bases at J; junction bases unmatched: 15. CDR1 and CDR2 from the germline V gene are SEHNR and FQNEAQ (reference sequence). The length of the CDR3 is 16 residues. The DNA for the CDR3 is TGTGCCAGCAGCTCCTCACCGGGACAGCCTGTTGAGGAGCTGTTTTTT. Amino acid sequence: CASSSSPGQPVEELFF.

The rearrangement joins TRBV6-5 to TRBJ1-4; D is possibly TRBD1 (6 bases). This CDR3 region has 14 residues. Trimming took 6 bases from V and 7 from J, leaving 15 bases between them. Germline CDR1 is MNHEY and CDR2 is SVGAGI. CDR3 amino acids: CASSPGGGGEKLFF. CDR3 bases: TGTGCCAGCAGCCCAGGAGGGGGAGGTGAAAAACTGTTTTTT.

This clone showed up just a few times. V gene TRBV27 combines with J gene TRBJ1-2; the D is unclear. With 6 bases removed from V and 1 base from J, the gap between germline ends came to 15 bases. CDR1 MNHEY and CDR2 SMNVEV come from the germline V gene (reference sequence). The CDR3 contains 15 residues. The CDR3 sequence: CASSPSGWGNYGYTF. CDR3 DNA sequence: TGTGCCAGCAGCCCTAGTGGTTGGGGTAACTATGGCTACACCTTC.

V usage is TRBV10-3 and J usage is TRBJ2-3; 12 bases match TRBD2. The germline V gene has CDR1 ENHRY and CDR2 SYGVKD. V trimming: 8 bases; J trimming: 7 bases; junction bases outside the gene matches: 7. The CDR3 contains 14 residues. CDR3: CAIRLAGGPYTQYF. The DNA of the CDR3 is TGTGCCATCCGCCTAGCGGGGGGGCCGTATACGCAGTATTTT.

This sequence joins TRBV7-9 and TRBJ2-7; D is possibly TRBD2 (5 bases). Germline lookup yields CDR1 SEHNR and CDR2 FQNEAQ (reference sequence). V lost 1 base and J 5 bases, leaving 9 bases between the germline ends. CDR3 length: 13 amino acids. The CDR3 DNA sequence: TGTGCCAGCAGCTTAGTTTCCGGGGACGAGCAGTACTTC. As protein: CASSLVSGDEQYF.

The chain employs TRBV6-5 and TRBJ1-5, with D perhaps TRBD1 (6 bases). The CDR3 sequence is 15 residues long. CDR1 MNHEY and CDR2 SVGAGI come from the germline V gene. The V and J ends lost 5 bases and 3 bases respectively, with 14 bases between them. The chain's CDR3 is CASSKAGGSNQPQHF. As DNA, the CDR3 is TGTGCCAGCAGTAAGGCGGGGGGCTCCAATCAGCCCCAGCATTTT.

This clone was seen more than once but under ten times. V and J are TRBV7-9 and TRBJ1-2, with 9 positions matching TRBD1. Germline-derived CDR1 and CDR2 are SEHNR and FQNEAQ (reference sequence). V trimming: 2 bases; J trimming: 0 bases; junction bases outside the gene matches: 1. The CDR3 is made up of 15 amino acids. CDR3 in amino acids: CASSLRQGANYGYTF. In nucleotides, the CDR3 is TGTGCCAGCAGCTTACGACAGGGGGCTAACTATGGCTACACCTTC.

The chain combines TRBV6-1 with TRBJ2-5; weak D call: TRBD1 (5 bases). Looked up from germline, CDR1 is MNHNS and CDR2 is SASEGT. Trimming left V 11 bases short and J 1 base short, with 17 bases between. CDR3 length: 14 amino acids. CDR3 sequence: CASSLGAAQETQYF. The CDR3 DNA reads TGTGCCTCCTCATTAGGGGCAGCCCAAGAGACCCAGTACTTC.

The chain links TRBV28 to TRBJ2-7, with 12 bases fitting TRBD2. From germline, CDR1 is MDHEN and CDR2 SYDVKM. The ends lost 5 bases at V and 0 bases at J; junction bases unmatched: 23. The CDR3 is 22 amino acids. CDR3 DNA sequence: TGTGCCAGCAGTCCCCTAGCGGGAGGGACCTCAGAAGGGGTAAGGCTCTCCTACGAGCAGTACTTC. As protein: CASSPLAGGTSEGVRLSYEQYF.

V and J are TRBV18 and TRBJ2-5; 9 nucleotides line up with TRBD2. Per the germline V gene, CDR1 is KGHSH and CDR2 is LQKENI. The CDR3 is made up of 18 amino acids. J lost 2 bases, V lost 3 bases, and 13 bases had no gene match. CDR3 protein: CASSPTTSGGTGQETQYF. CDR3 sequence (DNA): TGTGCCAGCTCACCTACGACTAGCGGCGGGACCGGACAAGAGACCCAGTACTTC.

This chain uses TRBV4-3 with TRBJ2-7, with 9 bases lining up with TRBD2. This CDR3 comprises 15 residues. The trim removed 4 bases at V and 5 bases at J, leaving 9 bases unmatched. Per germline, CDR1 LGHNA and CDR2 YSLEER. The CDR3 sequence is CASSPLAGGLNEQYF. Here the CDR3 DNA reads TGCGCCAGCAGCCCTCTTGCGGGAGGGCTCAACGAGCAGTACTTC.

The chain joins TRBV9 to TRBJ2-7, with 7 bases that match TRBD2. The V segment lost 0 bases and the J segment 5 bases; nucleotides outside the gene matches: 8. This CDR3 spans 15 amino acids. Germline V gene data show CDR1 as SGDLS and CDR2 as YYNGEE. CDR3: CASSVATGGVDEQYF. CDR3 in DNA: TGTGCCAGCAGCGTAGCTACTGGGGGGGTGGACGAGCAGTACTTC.

V and J are TRBV27 and TRBJ1-5; no clear D. The V gene lost 6 bases and the J gene lost 5 bases, with 20 bases spanning the gap. CDR3 length: 16 residues. Per germline, CDR1 MNHEY and CDR2 SMNVEV (reference sequence). In DNA form, the CDR3 reads TGTGCCAGCAGACTTATACCCGGGCACCCCGATCAGCCCCAGCATTTT. This gives the protein CASRLIPGHPDQPQHF.

In this sample, this clone turned up a few times. The chain has TRBV28 and TRBJ1-5, with D perhaps TRBD1 (5 bases). Trimming left V 2 bases short and J 0 bases short, with 20 bases between. The CDR3 sequence is 19 residues long. Germline V gene sequence: CDR1 MDHEN, CDR2 SYDVKM. Written as DNA, the CDR3 is TGTGCCAGCAGTTTAATCGACAGCATTCCAAGTCGTAGCAATCAGCCCCAGCATTTT. Protein: CASSLIDSIPSRSNQPQHF. Looking up the rest from reference TRBV28 and TRBJ1-5 gives the full variable domain: DVKVTQSSRYLVKRTGEKVFLECVQDMDHENMFWYRQDPGLGLRLIYFSYDVKMKEKGDIPEGYSVSREKKERFSLILESASTNQTSMYLCASSLIDSIPSRSNQPQHFGDGTRLSIL.

The chain links TRBV9 to TRBJ1-3; TRBD1 aligns across 7 bases. Germline CDR1 reads SGDLS; CDR2 reads YYNGEE. The CDR3 sequence is 15 residues long. Losses at the gene ends were 3 bases for V and 3 bases for J; bases not matched to a gene: 6. The CDR3 DNA reads TGTGCCAGCAGCGCCAGACAGGGCATTGGAAACACCATATATTTT. Protein: CASSARQGIGNTIYF.